What follows is one T cell receptor beta chain and its context. Its antigen is unknown. No quality values exist for individual bases; no much larger clone is one base distant. TCRbeta CDR3 regions were amplified from genomic DNA by means of the immunoSEQ Assay, a bias-controlled multiplex PCR. The original methods were these. The number of nucleated cells in each sample was estimated by amplification of reference gene primers within the assay. Sequence reads were collapsed and filtered to measure the absolute abundance of every unique TCRbeta CDR3 rearrangement. Productive Simpson clonality was computed per sample as the square root of Simpson's diversity index over productive rearrangements. Entries here come from immuneACCESS through TCRdb and include only in-frame sequences with V and J called. Some clones fail to appear in such tables; in the studies checked, an unresolved V gene covers under half of the shortfall, and the cause of the remainder is unknown. V and J calls and clone size come straight from that table; D and trimming were deduced from the DNA. In all, the sample holds under 250,000 clones, and 85% to 90% of those were seen once. The ten largest clones represent approximately 1.6% of the sample.

The sample belongs to a study of blood T cell repertoires in COVID-19 (dated by TCRdb to 2020 to 2021). In terms of the full investigation: The collaborator samples originated in the United States, Italy and Spain and spanned the acute and convalescent phases of COVID-19. The repertoires were made available in a free public database intended to serve as a resource for research on the immune response to SARS-CoV-2. The material from the prospective study consisted of cDNA or gDNA derived from T cells, B-cell-depleted T cells, or PBMCs. Deeply sampled blood TCRbeta repertoires from subjects exposed to, actively infected with, or recovered from COVID-19 were included in the dataset. Where HLA class I and class II types were available, the types were taken from metadata supplied by the sample provider, not from assay-based typing. Samples came from the ongoing ImmuneRACE study (first 160 participants) plus 1,254 subjects from 6 global collaborators. A de-identified subject ID, COVID-19 status, age in years and sex were almost always included in the sample metadata.

Participants in the prospective study were aged roughly 18 to 100 years, lived in about two dozen United States geographic areas, and enrolled through a virtual design. To assign participants to cohorts, the prospective study relied on clinical history that participants themselves reported in a screening survey and a study questionnaire. For ImmuneRACE Cohort 3, a participant was defined as recovered based on two consecutive negative NP/OP PCR tests, clearance by a healthcare professional, or resolution of symptoms. Each participant in the prospective study had whole blood, serum and a nasopharyngeal or oropharyngeal swab collected by mobile phlebotomists. Additional blood draws and questionnaires over an approximately two-month period could optionally be provided by prospective study participants. Before DNA extraction, prospective study blood samples were shipped either frozen or at room temperature.

The germline V gene (reference sequence) supplies CDR1 GTSNPN and CDR2 SVGIG. V ends up 4 bases short and J 3 bases short, with an unmatched junction base count of 5. Spanning cysteine to phenylalanine, the CDR3 consists of 15 amino acids. Just CDR3 DNA is preserved here, 45 bases in frame from base 1. Beyond this particular receptor, the publication reports: The amount of clinical and demographic metadata varied by source and participant and was provided uncurated.

The TCR comes from a middle-aged man who had recovered from COVID-19. Source material: PBMCs or T cells enriched from blood (not recorded which). The rearrangement joined TRBV30 to TRBJ2-3; 12 bases in the junction line up with TRBD2. The sequenced DNA is TGTGCCTGGACTAGCGGGGGGGCAGTGACAGATACGCAGTATTTT. Its product reads: CAWTSGGAVTDTQYF.